The subject of this entry is one T cell receptor (beta chain). Measured with immunoSEQ multiplex PCR; TCRdb has only the in-frame clones, and not every one. Seen here are about 180,000 clones, about 89% observed once, and the top ten hold around 1.6%. This entry is derived from a study of T cell responses to AZD1222 COVID-19 vaccine. The CDR3 length is 15 residues. Germline-derived CDR1 and CDR2 are SGHNT and YYREEE (reference sequence). Germline trimming cut 0 bases from V and 7 bases from J; bases unmatched to any gene: 1. The receptor's source is an adult in good health. The source material was peripheral blood, sampled on day 0 of AZD1222 vaccination. This chain links TRBV5-4 with TRBJ1-4, with 12 positions matching TRBD1. In DNA, the CDR3 is TGTGCCAGCAGCTTGGGGGGACAGGGGGCTGAAAAACTGTTTTTT. Translation: CASSLGGQGAEKLFF. Drawing the rest from reference TRBV5-4 and TRBJ1-4, the complete variable domain is ETGVTQSPTHLIKTRGQQVTLRCSSQSGHNTVSWYQQALGQGPQFIFQYYREEENGRGNFPPRFSGLQFPNYSSELNVNALELDDSALYLCASSLGGQGAEKLFFGSGTQLSVL.